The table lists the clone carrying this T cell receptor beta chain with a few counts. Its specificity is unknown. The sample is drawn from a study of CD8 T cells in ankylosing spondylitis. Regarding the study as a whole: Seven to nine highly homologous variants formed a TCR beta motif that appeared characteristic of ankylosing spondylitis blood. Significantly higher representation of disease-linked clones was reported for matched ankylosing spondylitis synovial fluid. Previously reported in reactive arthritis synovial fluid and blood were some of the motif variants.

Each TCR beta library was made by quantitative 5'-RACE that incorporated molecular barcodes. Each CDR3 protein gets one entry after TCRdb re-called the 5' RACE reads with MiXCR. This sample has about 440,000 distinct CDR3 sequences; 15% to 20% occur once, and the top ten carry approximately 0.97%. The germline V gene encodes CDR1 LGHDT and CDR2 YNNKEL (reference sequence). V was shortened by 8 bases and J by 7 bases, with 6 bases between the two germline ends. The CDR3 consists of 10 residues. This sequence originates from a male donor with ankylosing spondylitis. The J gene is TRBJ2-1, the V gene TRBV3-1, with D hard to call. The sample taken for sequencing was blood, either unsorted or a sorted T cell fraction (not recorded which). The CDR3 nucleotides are TGTGCCAGCCCCACGAATGAGCAGTTCTTC. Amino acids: CASPTNEQFF.